This TCR beta chain was identified during a study of blood T cell repertoires in COVID-19 (dated by TCRdb to the early 2020s). Notes on the research overall: Samples covering the acute and convalescent phases of COVID-19 were provided by collaborators in the United States, Italy and Spain. Where HLA class I and class II types were available, the types were taken from metadata supplied by the sample provider, not from assay-based typing. A freely available public database, intended as a resource for researchers studying the immune response to SARS-CoV-2, is where the repertoires were released. Samples came from the ongoing ImmuneRACE study (first 160 participants) plus 1,254 subjects from 6 global collaborators. The dataset comprised deeply sampled blood TCRbeta repertoires from subjects exposed to, actively infected with, or recovered from COVID-19. The prospective study material was composed of cDNA or gDNA derived from T cells, B-cell-depleted T cells, or PBMCs. Nearly every sample came with metadata listing a de-identified subject ID, COVID-19 status, age in years and sex.

What the study reported, not specific to this receptor: Clinical and demographic metadata were provided uncurated, with the amount varying by source and participant.

The CDR3 contains 18 residues, cysteine and phenylalanine counted. Left in the record is the CDR3 DNA by itself, 54 bases read in frame from the first base. The germline V end is reduced by 5 bases and the J end by 3 bases; junction bases left unmatched: 11. CDR1 and CDR2 are drawn from the germline V gene (reference sequence): MNHEY, SMNVEV. Participants in the prospective study were enrolled through a virtual design, were aged about 18 to 100 years, and lived in roughly 25 United States geographic areas. Cohort assignment in the prospective study relied on participant-reported clinical history from a screening survey and a study questionnaire. Mobile phlebotomists in the prospective study collected whole blood, serum and a nasopharyngeal or oropharyngeal swab from every participant. Additional blood draws and questionnaires over an approximately 2-month period could optionally be provided by prospective study participants. Before DNA extraction, blood samples from the prospective study were shipped at room temperature or frozen.

As to this clone: Its target antigen remains unknown. The input lacks base qualities; no much larger clone sits a single base away.

TCRbeta CDR3 regions were amplified from genomic DNA by means of the immunoSEQ Assay, a bias-controlled multiplex PCR. The paper's data handling went like this. The number of nucleated cells in each sample was estimated by amplification of reference gene primers within the assay. Sequence reads were collapsed and filtered to measure the absolute abundance of every unique TCRbeta CDR3 rearrangement. For each sample, productive Simpson clonality was calculated by taking the square root of Simpson's diversity index across productive rearrangements. Not all clones reach the TCRdb copy of this immuneACCESS table, which keeps in-frame sequences only. Checked studies attribute under half of the gap to unresolved V genes and leave the rest unexplained. V, J and clone size were drawn from that table, and D and trimming were deduced from the DNA. For this sample there are around 230,000 clones; 80% to 90% appear just once. The ten largest clones take up about 4% of the sample.

The source of this sequence is a woman aged 40 to 55 with acute COVID-19. The V gene is TRBV27 and the J gene is TRBJ1-5, and 12 junction bases match TRBD1. Sequencing was carried out using PBMCs or T cells enriched from blood (not recorded which). The nucleotides are TGTGCCAGCAGTCCTTCGCCCGGGACAGGGGGCTTCAATCAGCCCCAGCATTTT. It encodes CASSPSPGTGGFNQPQHF.